This note documents a single T cell receptor (beta chain) sequence. This specimen belongs to a study of blood T cell repertoires in COVID-19. Whole-study context: COVID-19 samples from acute and convalescent phases originated in the United States, Italy and Spain. From T cells, B-cell-depleted T cells, or PBMCs came the material, which was cDNA or gDNA.

Original processing methods: Amplified reference gene primers provided the basis for estimating nucleated cell counts. Clones were read by immunoSEQ multiplex PCR, and TCRdb kept only the in-frame ones, dropping some. Clonal size and the V and J genes are those of that table, whereas D and trimming came from the DNA. The table records some 490,000 clones, less than 90% of them present only once. Germline values: CDR1 SGHAT, CDR2 FQNNGV. CDR3 length: 14 residues. J gave up 6 bases and V 4 bases, and 9 bases lay outside the gene matches. The source material was PBMCs or T cells enriched from blood (not recorded which). This sequence originates from a woman aged 55-75 years who had recovered from COVID-19. V usage is TRBV11-2 and J usage is TRBJ2-7, with 7 bases aligning to TRBD2. The DNA for the CDR3 is TGTGCCAGCAGCTCCTCGACTAGCAGGTCCGAGCAGTACGTC. This sequence encodes CASSSSTSRSEQYV.